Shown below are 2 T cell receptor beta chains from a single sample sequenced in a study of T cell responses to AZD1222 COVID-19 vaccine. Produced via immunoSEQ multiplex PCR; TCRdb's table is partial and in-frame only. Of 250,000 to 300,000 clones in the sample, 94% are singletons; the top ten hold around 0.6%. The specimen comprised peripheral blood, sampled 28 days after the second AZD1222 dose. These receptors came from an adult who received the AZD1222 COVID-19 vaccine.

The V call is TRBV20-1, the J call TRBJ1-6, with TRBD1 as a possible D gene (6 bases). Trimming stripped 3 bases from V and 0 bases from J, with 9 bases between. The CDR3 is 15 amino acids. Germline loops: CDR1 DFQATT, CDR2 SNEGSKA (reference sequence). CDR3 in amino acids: CSASHRDSYNSPLHF. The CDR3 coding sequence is TGCAGTGCTAGTCACAGGGACTCCTATAATTCACCCCTCCACTTT.

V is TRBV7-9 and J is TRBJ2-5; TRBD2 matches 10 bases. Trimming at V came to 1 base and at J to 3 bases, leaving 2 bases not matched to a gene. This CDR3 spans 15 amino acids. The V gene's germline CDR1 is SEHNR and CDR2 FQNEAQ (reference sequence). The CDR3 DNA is TGTGCCAGCAGCTTAGTGGGGACTAGCGAAGAGACCCAGTACTTC. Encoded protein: CASSLVGTSEETQYF.